This T cell receptor (beta chain) was retrieved from a study of cytomegalovirus exposure and HLA in healthy donors (dated by TCRdb to about 2017). Study-level background: An earlier analysis of several hundred of the donors reported 276 Gb of sequence data and 90 million to 120 million unique TCR beta sequences obtained from some 170 million T cells. In the later analysis, no new phenotypic data were used to find candidate immune exposures; instead, reliance was placed on TCR beta sequences and their occurrence across donors. The number of donors typed differed by locus, with 629-630 for A, B, C, DRB1 and DQB1, 522 for DQA1, 600 to 610 for DPA1, and about 450 for DPB1. In a later analysis, previously published TCR beta repertoires from about 640 donors were re-analyzed and high-resolution HLA genotyping was added so that TCR occurrence patterns could be studied. On average, 235,054 unique TCR beta nucleotide sequences were sequenced per donor among 398 genotyped donors of the cohort, with approximately 18% of those sequences being non-productive. Using immunosequencing, the study profiled T cell repertoires from some 670 subjects and related those repertoires to cytomegalovirus serostatus. Four to six DR-DQ haplotypes were handled as single units for association and clustering, since linkage in the cohort was strong. All discovery cohort repertoires had been generated using a single sequencing platform. Besides the first cohort of roughly 660 subjects, a separate validation cohort made up of 90 to 150 different subjects was used. To predict cytomegalovirus infection status, the study combined high-throughput TCR immunosequencing, statistical association of individual TCRs with disease status, and machine learning. In a later genetic analysis, genome-wide SNP genotypes for about three fifths of the roughly 670 donors were used, and that subset was treated as a discovery cohort. The study was designed to test whether signatures of past pathogen exposure could be identified by cataloging public T cell receptors. The genetic ancestry cluster associated with self-reported Caucasian donors included about 84% of the roughly 410 genotyped donors. Donor age, sex, ethnicity and CMV serostatus were compiled together with the repertoire data. Approximately 300 gigabases of sequencing data and 70 million to 100 million unique TCR sequences were included in an early release covering about 700 HLA-typed donors. HLA typing covered class I and class II loci at four-digit resolution. An earlier analysis of approximately 630 of the donors applied high-throughput TCR beta sequencing to assess whether each TCR beta V gene segment acted as functional or pseudogenic. The paper's findings and limits, for the study overall: In a later analysis, most CMV-associated TCR beta chains were found to appear HLA-restricted, with HLA associations seemingly driven largely by CMV exposure. In a later genetic analysis, fewer N-insertions in productive TCRs were reported among donors in an Asian-associated ancestry cluster than the roughly 710-donor mean. Immune exposure information for the cohort was limited to CMV serostatus. A total of fewer than 200 TCR beta chains were listed by the study as associated with cytomegalovirus. Roughly uniform sequencing depth across donors was assumed in presence/absence analyses, although this assumption may not hold. Compared with equally common non-associated chains, HLA-associated TCR beta chains in a later analysis were more clonally expanded and had lower generation probabilities. A further reported finding was that TCR beta sequences accurately predicted the HLA-A and HLA-B alleles for most subjects in the first cohort. At a false discovery rate of 0.05, a later analysis linked 15,000 to 20,000 TCR beta sequences to specific HLA alleles. In a later analysis, TCR association rates were found to vary across HLA loci, with the most associated TCRs seen for DRB1 alleles and the fewest for HLA-C alleles. When HLA alleles, especially DR and DQ, strongly co-occurred, attributing TCR associations to individual alleles was difficult. Some IMGT-functional V segments, including TRBV6-2 and TRBV6-3, could not be distinguished by the 87-base-pair reads and were therefore excluded. The classifier was reported to diagnose cytomegalovirus status with high specificity and sensitivity in both the original and validation cohorts. In an earlier analysis of over 550 of the donors, most TCR beta V segments were observed in productive rearrangements about 90% or about 30% of the time, broadly matching IMGT annotations. The cohort was sequenced for TCR beta chains only, and without alpha or paired-chain data the features that could be detected were limited. An association between a missense DCLRE1C variant and V-gene and J-gene trimming of TCR beta chains was found in a later genetic analysis and replicated in an independent cohort. Across donors, most TCR sequences were observed very rarely, whereas some public TCRs were present in many individuals. The earlier analysis of approximately 590 of the donors excluded fewer than 20 rarely observed V segments, including chromosome 9 orphons, because counts were too low. According to a later analysis, parvovirus B19, influenza, CMV and Epstein-Barr virus appeared linked to several top co-occurrence clusters. Because HLA typing was unavailable for some donors at each locus, only the typed subset was used in association tests. The sequencing pipeline was judged likely to have produced a cluster of highly shared sequence variants as a technical artifact. A few of the identified cytomegalovirus-associated TCR beta chains were confirmed in vitro to be specific for cytomegalovirus antigens. It was suggested by the authors that the approach could potentially be generalized to other disease states and immunological phenotypes. Linkage disequilibrium might explain the correlated functional status among segregating V segments, but an unknown experimental factor could not be excluded.

Of note for this clone: Its antigen is currently not known.

The cohort consisted of 650 to 850 healthy bone marrow donors. At the time of sampling, all cohort members were nominally healthy, though unrecorded immune exposures were likely present. The donor tested CMV seronegative and was one of the 352 seronegative cohort members. A peripheral blood sample was provided by each donor, and peripheral blood mononuclear cells were used for TCR beta sequencing. The Qiagen DNeasy Blood Extraction Kit was used to extract genomic DNA from the blood cell samples. To prepare the library, the immunoSEQ multiplex PCR assay was applied. For the multiplex PCR, a mixture combining 60 forward primers for TCR Vbeta segments and 13 reverse primers for TCR Jbeta segments was used. The CDR3 region of rearranged TCR beta genes was amplified from genomic DNA with a multiplex PCR assay. On the Illumina HiSeq System, the amplified TCR beta libraries were sequenced as 87-base-pair reads. Per the source publication's procedure: Across the 640 or so repertoires, a later analysis counted 80 million or so unique TCR beta chains, about 10 million of which were shared by at least two donors. Raw reads were error-corrected and collapsed into unique sequences by a nearest-neighbor algorithm in which closely related sequences were merged to remove PCR and sequencing errors. To assign V, D and J gene segments, CDR3 sequences were aligned to IMGT reference sequences. For a sequence to be retained, a match of at least six nucleotides was required to both a V gene segment and a J gene segment. A rearrangement was called productive if the CDR3 had no stop codons and remained in frame with V and J, and every other rearrangement was called non-productive. CDR3 was defined by IMGT convention, running from the second conserved V-encoded cysteine to the conserved J-encoded phenylalanine. The earlier analysis of 550 to 650 of the donors excluded any sequence lacking an unambiguous match to a single V gene segment. In an earlier analysis of some 590 of the donors, V segments were called functional above 56.7% productive rearrangements and were called segregating when the between-donor standard deviation exceeded 5%. To diagnose cytomegalovirus status from the catalog of TCR beta chain sequences, a statistical classification framework was built. In a later analysis, TCR nucleotide sequences were compared against IMGT/GENE-DB human TR gene sequences so that V and J genes could be assigned. Using the TCRdist pipeline, a later analysis assigned CDR3 sequences along with most-parsimonious VDJ recombination scenarios. A later analysis defined each TCR beta chain by its CDR3 amino acid sequence plus V-gene family, and excluded reads lacking a unique V-gene family. In a later analysis, 450 to 600 highly shared, low-generation-probability nucleotide sequences were removed to address suspected cross-contamination and a sequencing artifact. In a later analysis, a clonal expansion index was calculated for each public chain from normalized within-repertoire ranks of inferred template counts. In a later analysis, generation probabilities were computed using a VDJ recombination model fitted to out-of-frame rearrangements, and the results were checked against IGoR. In a later analysis, TCR-TCR, TCR-HLA and TCR-CMV co-occurrence was scored with hypergeometric tests, and a repertoire-size bias correction was applied to TCR pairs. To estimate false discovery rates, a later analysis permuted the HLA or CMV assignments 20 times. In a later analysis, co-occurring TCRs were grouped using DBSCAN, and TCRdist sequence similarity was added for clustering within HLA-allele-positive subsets. Repertoires with fewer than 30,000 or more than 120,000 public chains were left out of co-occurrence clustering, as were about five repertoires with anomalous nucleotide sharing. The table comes from immuneACCESS by way of TCRdb, which keeps in-frame sequences with V and J called. Part of the clones is missing from these tables; in studies checked, under half for an unresolved V gene and the rest for unknown reasons. The DNA gave D and trimming, while V, J and clone size come from that table. This sample's listing comprises approximately 110,000 clones. Around 2.2% of the sample goes to the ten largest clones.

According to the germline V gene, CDR1 reads MNHNS and CDR2 reads SASEGT. The CDR3 holds 14 amino acids from the cysteine to the phenylalanine. Only the CDR3 portion is preserved as DNA: 42 bases, with reading frame beginning at the first base. V is pruned by 11 bases and J by 2 bases, leaving 11 bases of the junction without a gene match. Specimen: PBMCs. This chain is built from TRBV6-1 and TRBJ2-7; a stretch of 8 junction bases matches TRBD2. This clonotype originated in a man aged 40-50 years in good health and CMV-seronegative. The nucleotide sequence reads as follows: TGTGCCGCGGGGGGAGGGTCATATCCCTACGAGCAGTACTTC. This codes for CAAGGGSYPYEQYF.